This T cell receptor (beta chain) was identified during a study of control samples from healthy donors and cancer patients. Assay: immunoSEQ multiplex PCR; the TCRdb copy retains only in-frame clones and omits some. The table lists about 100,000 clones, around 88% of them singletons. Trimming removed 2 bases at V and 4 bases at J, with 20 bases between. Germline V lookup: CDR1 MNHNS, CDR2 SASEGT. This CDR3 comprises 17 residues. The receptor was derived from a man aged 25 to 40 in good health. The sample taken for sequencing was blood. The V call is TRBV6-1, the J call TRBJ1-1; D might be TRBD1 (5 bases). The CDR3: CASSEQGPGFPSTEAFF. CDR3 bases: TGTGCCAGCAGTGAACAGGGTCCGGGGTTCCCGAGCACTGAAGCTTTCTTT.